Following are 29 T cell receptor beta chains from one sample sequenced in a study of shared clonotypes between healthy human individuals. TCRdb's table, derived via immunoSEQ multiplex PCR, lists solely in-frame clones and lacks some. The table includes roughly 1,600,000 clones, just under 99% detected once. Specimen: naive CD4+ T cells sorted from blood. Subset meaning: CD45RA+ positively selected. The receptor set was obtained from a man aged 30 to 39 in good health.

This rearrangement joins TRBV7-9 to TRBJ2-7; 8 nucleotides line up with TRBD1. J was trimmed by 0 bases and V by 2 bases; bases with no gene match: 9. The CDR3 loop spans 17 amino acids. Germline V gene sequence: CDR1 SEHNR, CDR2 FQNEAQ (reference sequence). The CDR3 DNA reads as TGTGCCAGCAGCTTAAAAGGCCCTGGGACAGGCTCCTACGAGCAGTACTTC. This sequence encodes CASSLKGPGTGSYEQYF. Together with reference TRBV7-9 and TRBJ2-7, the CDR3 gives the full variable domain: DTGVSQNPRHKITKRGQNVTFRCDPISEHNRLYWYRQTLGQGPEFLTYFQNEAQLEKSRLLSDRFSAERPKGSFSTLEIQRTEQGDSAMYLCASSLKGPGTGSYEQYFGPGTRLTVT.

The rearrangement uses TRBV28 and TRBJ1-2; no clear D. Trimming pared 5 bases from V and 2 bases from J, leaving 9 bases between. CDR1 MDHEN and CDR2 SYDVKM come from the germline V gene. The CDR3 contains 13 residues. CDR3 DNA: TGTGCCAGCAGTCGTTCGCGCAACTATGGCTACACCTTC. Translation gives CASSRSRNYGYTF.

This clone showed up just a few times. This chain links TRBV4-1 with TRBJ2-3; possibly TRBD2 for D (6 bases). V lost 4 bases and J 0 bases, leaving 14 bases between the germline ends. The germline gives CDR1 MGHRA, CDR2 YSYEKL. The CDR3 has 16 amino acids. CDR3 DNA: TGCGCCAGCAGCCCAACTCTAGCGTTCAGCACAGATACGCAGTATTTT. Translating it yields CASSPTLAFSTDTQYF.

This chain links TRBV6-5 with TRBJ2-1; no definite D call. This CDR3 comprises 13 residues. The germline V gene encodes CDR1 MNHEY and CDR2 SVGAGI. V was trimmed by 9 bases and J by 9 bases, leaving 18 bases between them. CDR3 in DNA: TGTGCCAGTGGGCTGGGAACGGGCGGTGAGCAGTTCTTC. Its protein is CASGLGTGGEQFF.

This rearrangement joins TRBV11-2 to TRBJ2-7; D is perhaps TRBD1 (7 bases). Looked up from germline, CDR1 is SGHAT and CDR2 is FQNNGV. V lost 1 base to trimming and J lost 7 bases, with 8 bases between them. CDR3 length equals 12 residues. CDR3 DNA: TGTGCCAGCAGCTTAGCAGGGGGGGAGCAGTACTTC. It codes for CASSLAGGEQYF.

The chain couples TRBV7-3 to TRBJ1-5; D not resolved. The CDR3 totals 15 residues. The germline V and J ends were trimmed by 7 bases and 0 bases, with 13 bases remaining between them. Germline V gene data show CDR1 as SGHTA and CDR2 as FQGTGA. Here the CDR3 reads CASTRWPYSNQPQHF. CDR3 DNA sequence: TGTGCCAGCACCAGATGGCCCTATAGCAATCAGCCCCAGCATTTT. Using reference TRBV7-3 and TRBJ1-5 for the parts outside the CDR3, the full variable domain is GAGVSQTPSNKVTEKGKYVELRCDPISGHTALYWYRQSLGQGPEFLIYFQGTGAADDSGLPNDRFFAVRPEGSVSTLKIQRTERGDSAVYLCASTRWPYSNQPQHFGDGTRLSIL.

A note on this clone: Distinct nucleotide sequences in the sample also encode this CDR3. The chain links TRBV28 to TRBJ2-5, with 7 bases aligning to TRBD1. The CDR3 loop spans 12 amino acids. V gave up 9 bases and J gave up 4 bases; unmatched junction bases: 5. Germline V CDR1 and CDR2: MDHEN, SYDVKM. CDR3 protein: CASRTGVETQYF. The CDR3, as DNA: TGTGCCAGTAGAACAGGGGTAGAGACCCAGTACTTC.

The V gene is TRBV30, the J gene TRBJ2-1; 8 positions match TRBD2. Germline V CDR1 and CDR2: GTSNPN, SVGIG (reference sequence). The CDR3 extends over 12 amino acids. The trim removed 2 bases at V and 9 bases at J, leaving 3 bases unmatched. This CDR3 is CAWSQSGGEQFF. In nucleotides, the CDR3 is TGTGCCTGGAGTCAGAGCGGGGGTGAGCAGTTCTTC.

The chain carries TRBV6-4 and TRBJ2-7, with 10 bases identical to TRBD2. V was pared by 4 bases and J by 2 bases, with 11 bases of the junction left unmatched. The germline V gene encodes CDR1 MRHNA and CDR2 SNTAGT. The CDR3 runs to 17 residues. CDR3 nucleotide sequence: TGTGCCAGCAGTGGCCCTAGCGGGAGCAGTTTCCCCTACGAGCAGTACTTC. It is translated as CASSGPSGSSFPYEQYF.

This chain connects TRBV30 to TRBJ2-7; perhaps TRBD1 as D (5 bases). Germline V gives CDR1 GTSNPN, CDR2 SVGIG (reference sequence). This CDR3 has 13 amino acids. V lost 4 bases and J 3 bases, leaving 13 bases between the germline ends. The CDR3: CAWTLGHGYEQYF. The CDR3 DNA reads as TGTGCCTGGACCCTCGGACACGGCTACGAGCAGTACTTC.

The V gene is TRBV18, the J gene TRBJ1-3, with D perhaps TRBD1 (5 bases). The CDR3 length is 15 residues. Germline V gene data show CDR1 as KGHSH and CDR2 as LQKENI. Trimming pared 3 bases from V and 0 bases from J, leaving 9 bases between. The CDR3 DNA follows: TGTGCCAGCTCACCCTTGACAGCCTCTGGAAACACCATATATTTT. Protein: CASSPLTASGNTIYF.

The V gene is TRBV29-1, the J gene TRBJ1-2; possibly TRBD1 for D (5 bases). V was cut by 1 base and J by 4 bases, with 7 bases left in between. The CDR3 totals 12 residues. Germline lookup yields CDR1 SQVTM and CDR2 ANQGSEA. DNA for the CDR3: TGCAGCGTTGAAGTACAGGCCTATGGCTACACCTTC. This sequence encodes CSVEVQAYGYTF. The variable domain in full, with the rest retrieved from reference TRBV29-1 and TRBJ1-2, is SAVISQKPSRDICQRGTSLTIQCQVDSQVTMMFWYRQQPGQSLTLIATANQGSEATYESGFVIDKFPISRPNLTFSTLTVSNMSPEDSSIYLCSVEVQAYGYTFGSGTRLTVV.

The V gene is TRBV6-1, the J gene TRBJ1-1; D gene ambiguous. The CDR3 spans 11 residues. Germline CDR1 reads MNHNS; CDR2 reads SASEGT. V was pared by 10 bases and J by 0 bases, with 6 bases between. The CDR3 spells CAISMNTEAFF. CDR3 in DNA: TGTGCCATTTCAATGAACACTGAAGCTTTCTTT.

The chain recombines TRBV7-6 with TRBJ2-1; 7 nucleotides agree with TRBD2. This CDR3 spans 12 amino acids. CDR1 and CDR2 (germline): SGHVS, FNYEAQ. V gave up 5 bases and J gave up 8 bases; unmatched junction bases: 3. Written as DNA, the CDR3 is TGTGCCAGCAGCCGGACTAGGGATGAGCAGTTCTTC. This gives the protein CASSRTRDEQFF.

This sequence joins TRBV5-1 and TRBJ2-7, with TRBD2 matching 13 bases. The CDR3 has 16 amino acids. The V gene's germline CDR1 is SGHRS and CDR2 YFSETQ. V shed 4 bases, J shed 2 bases, and the junction held 6 bases outside the gene matches. The DNA of the CDR3 is TGCGCCAGCAGCCCGGGACTAGCGGGGCGAACCTACGAGCAGTACTTC. Protein: CASSPGLAGRTYEQYF.

This clone was detected only once. This sequence joins TRBV10-3 and TRBJ2-1, with D perhaps TRBD2 (5 bases). V gave up 4 bases and J gave up 8 bases, with 12 bases separating them. Per germline, CDR1 ENHRY and CDR2 SYGVKD. This CDR3 contains 13 residues. CDR3 DNA: TGTGCCATCAGTGCCCGACTGGGAGATGAGCAGTTCTTC. Residues: CAISARLGDEQFF.

The chain recombines TRBV5-1 with TRBJ2-1; D gene ambiguous. Trimming shortened V by 0 bases and J by 0 bases, and 13 bases separated the two germline ends. The length of the CDR3 is 17 residues. Looked up from germline, CDR1 is SGHRS and CDR2 is YFSETQ. The CDR3 sequence: CASSLDLRLSSYNEQFF. The CDR3 DNA sequence: TGCGCCAGCAGCTTGGATCTGCGGCTGAGCTCCTACAATGAGCAGTTCTTC.

This chain links TRBV9 with TRBJ1-2; 8 positions match TRBD1. V lost 1 base, J lost 3 bases, and 2 bases stayed unmatched. CDR1 and CDR2 (germline): SGDLS, YYNGEE. This CDR3 contains 14 residues. CDR3 protein: CASSVQTGDYGYTF. The DNA for the CDR3 is TGTGCCAGCAGCGTACAGACAGGGGACTATGGCTACACCTTC. Combining the CDR3 with reference TRBV9 and TRBJ1-2 gives the whole variable domain DSGVTQTPKHLITATGQRVTLRCSPRSGDLSVYWYQQSLDQGLQFLIQYYNGEERAKGNILERFSAQQFPDLHSELNLSSLELGDSALYFCASSVQTGDYGYTFGSGTRLTVV.

This chain uses TRBV2 with TRBJ1-3, with 7 bases aligning to TRBD1. The CDR3 extends over 16 amino acids. The germline V gene has CDR1 SNHLY and CDR2 FYNNEI. V gave up 4 bases and J gave up 0 bases; unmatched junction bases: 6. The CDR3, as DNA: TGTGCCAGCAGTGTGAGGGGGCTCCTCTCTGGAAACACCATATATTTT. This sequence encodes CASSVRGLLSGNTIYF.

This chain connects TRBV5-1 to TRBJ2-5; D might be TRBD1 or TRBD2, each matching 5 bases. The CDR3 runs to 13 residues. Looked up from germline, CDR1 is SGHRS and CDR2 is YFSETQ. Trimming left V 5 bases short and J 2 bases short, with 10 bases between. CDR3: CASSGEGQETQYF. CDR3 coding DNA: TGCGCCAGCAGTGGTGAGGGGCAAGAGACCCAGTACTTC.

Here the CDR3 DNA reads TGTGCCAGCGAAGTCATCGGAAGCGGGAGAACAGATACGCAGTATTTT. Translated, it gives CASEVIGSGRTDTQYF. The chain is built from TRBV19 and TRBJ2-3; 8 nucleotides line up with TRBD2. The CDR3 is 16 residues long. Germline V gene sequence: CDR1 LNHDA, CDR2 SQIVND (reference sequence). With V trimmed by 9 bases and J by 3 bases, 14 bases remained unmatched.

This clone was counted a single time. This same CDR3 is encoded by further DNA sequences in the sample. This chain links TRBV5-1 with TRBJ1-1; tentatively, D is TRBD1 (5 bases). Deletions cut 4 bases from V and 0 bases from J, with 10 bases between. Germline CDR1 SGHRS, CDR2 YFSETQ. The CDR3 sequence is 14 residues long. CDR3 loop: CASSAATVNTEAFF. DNA of the CDR3: TGCGCCAGCAGCGCCGCGACAGTGAACACTGAAGCTTTCTTT.

The chain employs TRBV11-2 and TRBJ2-1, with D uncertain. With 4 bases removed from V and 8 bases from J, the gap between germline ends came to 6 bases. The CDR3 sequence is 11 residues long. Germline CDR1 is SGHAT and CDR2 is FQNNGV. The CDR3 nucleotides read TGTGCCAGCAGCTCCCTTGATGAGCAGTTCTTC. It is translated as CASSSLDEQFF.

The chain combines TRBV19 with TRBJ2-7; D is possibly TRBD1 (6 bases). The germline gives CDR1 LNHDA, CDR2 SQIVND (reference sequence). The CDR3 length is 16 residues. The germline V and J ends were trimmed by 3 bases and 0 bases, with 15 bases remaining between them. As DNA, the CDR3 is TGTGCCAGTAGTATTTCGGTTGGGGGACACTCCTACGAGCAGTACTTC. Its translation is CASSISVGGHSYEQYF. Full variable domain (missing parts from reference TRBV19 and TRBJ2-7): DGGITQSPKYLFRKEGQNVTLSCEQNLNHDAMYWYRQDPGQGLRLIYYSQIVNDFQKGDIAEGYSVSREKKESFPLTVTSAQKNPTAFYLCASSISVGGHSYEQYFGPGTRLTVT.

The chain uses TRBV19 and TRBJ2-7; D call uncertain. Trimming shortened V by 4 bases and J by 7 bases, and 17 bases separated the two germline ends. CDR1 is LNHDA, CDR2 SQIVND, per germline (reference sequence). The CDR3 is 14 residues long. Here the CDR3 DNA reads TGTGCCAGTAGTAGACAAGTTTCTACGAAGGAGCAGTACTTC. Its translation: CASSRQVSTKEQYF. Full variable domain (remainder filled in from reference TRBV19 and TRBJ2-7): DGGITQSPKYLFRKEGQNVTLSCEQNLNHDAMYWYRQDPGQGLRLIYYSQIVNDFQKGDIAEGYSVSREKKESFPLTVTSAQKNPTAFYLCASSRQVSTKEQYFGPGTRLTVT.

CDR3: CASSKTRDEQFF. The CDR3 DNA is TGTGCCAGCAGCAAGACTAGAGATGAGCAGTTCTTC. The J gene is TRBJ2-1, the V gene TRBV11-3, with D possibly TRBD2 on 6 matching bases. This CDR3 has 12 amino acids. The germline V gene has CDR1 SGHNT and CDR2 YENEEA. V was shortened by 5 bases and J by 8 bases, with 10 bases between the two germline ends.

This chain links TRBV10-1 with TRBJ2-1; D perhaps matches TRBD1 (6 bases). V lost 4 bases and J 4 bases, leaving 14 bases between the germline ends. Germline V gene lookup returns CDR1 WNHNN and CDR2 SYGVQD (reference sequence). The CDR3 contains 15 residues. CDR3 sequence reads: CASSVNRAQYNEQFF. CDR3 nucleotides: TGCGCCAGCAGTGTTAACAGGGCCCAATACAATGAGCAGTTCTTC.

The chain recombines TRBV19 with TRBJ2-5; D not certain. The CDR3 is 11 residues long. CDR1 LNHDA and CDR2 SQIVND come from the germline V gene (reference sequence). Trimming cost V 3 bases and J 3 bases, with 2 bases left between them. The CDR3 DNA follows: TGTGCCAGTAGTATGGAAGAGACCCAGTACTTC. As protein: CASSMEETQYF.

Concerning this clone: The junction departs from germline at one end; a sequencing error may be responsible. The chain recombines TRBV28 with TRBJ2-7; a possible D gene is TRBD1 (5 bases). The CDR3 spans 12 residues. The germline gives CDR1 MDHEN, CDR2 SYDVKM. Here the CDR3 reads CASRTTVYEQYF. The DNA for the CDR3 is TGTGCTAGCAGGACAACCGTCTACGAGCAGTACTTC.